A selection of T cell receptor beta chains follows, all from one sample in a study of control samples from healthy donors and cancer patients. Generated by immunoSEQ multiplex PCR, the TCRdb table keeps only in-frame clones and is missing some. The sample shows 50,000 to 65,000 clones, 90% of them seen only once. Sequences were obtained from PBMCs. These receptors all stem from a woman aged 45-65 years with colorectal cancer. Each CDR3 is given with its conserved first and last residue. Each record gives: clone size, J gene, V gene, D gene, CDR3 protein, CDR3 DNA. D genes are given only for firm matches. The size of a clone is reported for some rows only, either as once, few or many, or as a class for expanded clones.

. TRBJ1-2 TRBV7-3 TRBD1 CASSPTGTAYGYTF TGTGCCAGCAGCCCGACCGGGACAGCCTATGGCTACACCTTC
. TRBJ1-6 TRBV7-2 . CASSLPGVNSPLHF TGTGCCAGCAGCTTACCAGGGGTTAATTCACCCCTCCACTTT
. TRBJ2-5 TRBV7-2 . CASSLFRDMALGETQYF TGTGCCAGCAGCTTATTTAGGGATATGGCCCTAGGAGAGACCCAGTACTTC
. TRBJ2-5 TRBV5-1 . CASSADSNRAETQYF TGCGCCAGCAGCGCCGACTCGAACAGGGCGGAGACCCAGTACTTC
once TRBJ1-5 TRBV5-1 . CASSLAEAGQPQHF TGCGCCAGCAGCTTGGCCGAGGCAGGTCAGCCCCAGCATTTT
. TRBJ1-1 TRBV18 . CASSPPNRASTEAFF TGTGCCAGCTCACCACCGAACAGGGCGAGCACTGAAGCTTTCTTT
. TRBJ2-3 TRBV19 . CASSIEGDTQYF TGTGCCAGTAGTATAGAGGGGGATACGCAGTATTTT
. TRBJ2-4 TRBV6-5 TRBD1 CASKRQGEHIQYF TGTGCCAGCAAACGACAGGGCGAGCACATTCAGTACTTC
. TRBJ1-5 TRBV19 TRBD1 CASSFVQGSNQPQHF TGTGCCAGTAGTTTTGTACAGGGGAGCAATCAGCCCCAGCATTTT
. TRBJ2-3 TRBV6-5 . CASSYSGDTQYF TGTGCCAGCAGCTACTCCGGGGATACGCAGTATTTT
. TRBJ2-7 TRBV28 TRBD2 CASSLSGLASYEQYF TGTGCCAGCAGTTTATCGGGACTAGCGTCTTACGAGCAGTACTTC
. TRBJ1-1 TRBV7-2 . CASSLDGGGNTEAFF TGTGCCAGCAGCTTAGATGGCGGGGGGAACACTGAAGCTTTCTTT
. TRBJ2-1 TRBV5-1 TRBD1 CASSYVLGQGYNEQFF TGCGCCAGCAGCTATGTATTGGGACAGGGGTATAATGAGCAGTTCTTC
few TRBJ2-5 TRBV12-3/TRBV12-4 . CASSRGQYETQYF TGTGCCAGCAGCCGGGGACAATACGAGACCCAGTACTTC